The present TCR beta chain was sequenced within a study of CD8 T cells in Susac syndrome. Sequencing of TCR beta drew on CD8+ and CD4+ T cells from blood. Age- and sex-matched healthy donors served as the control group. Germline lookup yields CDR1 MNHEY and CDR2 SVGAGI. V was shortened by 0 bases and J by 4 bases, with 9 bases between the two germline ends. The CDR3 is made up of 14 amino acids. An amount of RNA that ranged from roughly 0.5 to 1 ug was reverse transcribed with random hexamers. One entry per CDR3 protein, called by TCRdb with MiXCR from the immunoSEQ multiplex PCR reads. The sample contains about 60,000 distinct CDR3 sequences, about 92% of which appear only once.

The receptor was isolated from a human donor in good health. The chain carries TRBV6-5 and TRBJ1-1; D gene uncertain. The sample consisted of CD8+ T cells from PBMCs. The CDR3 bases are TGTGCCAGCAGTTACTCCCCAGCGGGCACTGAAGCTTTCTTT. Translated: CASSYSPAGTEAFF.